This T cell receptor beta chain was recovered during a study of T cells after yellow fever vaccination. Trimming at V came to 0 bases and at J to 5 bases, leaving 13 bases not matched to a gene. Germline CDR1 reads SGHDT; CDR2 reads YYEEEE. The CDR3 runs 17 residues. The authors made TCR cDNA by 5'RACE template switching, adding a universal primer site and UMIs. MiXCR was run by TCRdb on the 5' RACE reads, yielding one entry per CDR3 protein. The sample shows about 580,000 distinct CDR3 sequences, 17% of them seen only once. Findings and limits, study-wide: The secondary response was weaker, and its peak arrived faster, on day 5 versus 15.

Concerning this clonotype itself: Its antigen is undetermined.

The source is a man between 18 and 35 years old who received the YFV17D yellow fever vaccine. Sequencing used PBMCs, obtained 5 to 6 days after the first yellow fever vaccination. The chain uses TRBV5-6 and TRBJ1-1, with 7 bases matching TRBD1. CDR3 sequence (DNA): TGTGCCAGCAGCTTGGGTATTGTAGGGGGCGCGGGGACTGAAGCTTTCTTT. As protein: CASSLGIVGGAGTEAFF.